The clone carrying this T cell receptor (beta chain) was counted a few times. This CDR3 has 11 amino acids. The germline V gene has CDR1 SGHTA and CDR2 FQGNSA. Trimming took off 6 bases at V and 5 bases at J, with 8 bases between the two ends. The source of the sample is a study of T-cell reconstitution after alpha-beta-depleted transplantation in children. Preparation of the TCRbeta library involved a method that used unique molecular identifiers. TCRdb processed the PCR reads anew with MiXCR; each CDR3 protein has one entry. Here the sample spans almost 500,000 distinct CDR3 sequences, about 11% being singletons.

The TCR was taken from a child under 10 years old with inherited bone marrow failure, due to receive a stem cell transplant. The sample in question was PBMCs, obtained before TCRalphabeta/CD19-depleted stem cell transplant. The rearrangement joins TRBV7-2 to TRBJ2-7; D not resolved. The CDR3 loop is CASRLGDEQYF. The CDR3 DNA is TGTGCCAGCAGGCTCGGCGACGAGCAGTACTTC.